This T cell receptor (beta chain) was identified in a study of control samples from healthy donors and cancer patients. The assay was immunoSEQ multiplex PCR, and TCRdb's table has in-frame clones only and misses some. The sample has 120,000 or so clones, about 95% seen once. In germline, CDR1 is SGHDT, CDR2 YYEEEE. The CDR3 sequence is 16 residues long. V was trimmed by 4 bases and J by 7 bases, leaving 18 bases between them. V is TRBV5-6 and J is TRBJ1-6; the D gene is possibly TRBD1 (5 bases). The clonotype originates from a man aged 25-45 years in good health. What was sequenced was blood. For the CDR3, the DNA is TGTGCCAGCAGCCTGGAAGGGGTGACCGGCAATTCACCCCTCCACTTT. Translated, it gives CASSLEGVTGNSPLHF. Looking up the rest from reference TRBV5-6 and TRBJ1-6 gives the full variable domain: DAGVTQSPTHLIKTRGQQVTLRCSPKSGHDTVSWYQQALGQGPQFIFQYYEEEERQRGNFPDRFSGHQFPNYSSELNVNALLLGDSALYLCASSLEGVTGNSPLHFGNGTRLTVT.